Following are 21 T cell receptor beta chains from one sample sequenced in a study of T cells in Graves' hyperthyroidism and ophthalmopathy. Using RNA transcripts as the source, TCR beta CDR3 regions were amplified. HTBI primers were employed in a first-round RT-PCR of the TCR CDR3. TCRdb independently ran MiXCR on the multiplex PCR reads; one entry per CDR3 protein. The repertoire holds a few hundred thousand distinct CDR3 sequences, 13% to 15% seen once, with 15% to 20% in the top ten. The sequencing input was blood. These receptors all come from a woman in her late teens or twenties with Graves' hyperthyroidism.

The sample holds a few counts of this clonotype. The chain recombines TRBV20-1 with TRBJ2-2, with a tentative D call TRBD2 (5 bases). CDR1 and CDR2 (germline): DFQATT, SNEGSKA (reference sequence). V dropped 6 bases and J dropped 2 bases, with 10 bases sitting between them. The CDR3 loop spans 13 amino acids. CDR3 coding DNA: TGCAGTGCGGAGGAATCTAACACCGGGGAGCTGTTTTTT. Amino acid sequence: CSAEESNTGELFF.

The chain links TRBV30 to TRBJ1-1, with a possible D match to TRBD1 (5 bases). Germline V gives CDR1 GTSNPN, CDR2 SVGIG (reference sequence). The CDR3 covers 14 residues. V lost 0 bases and J lost 8, with 16 bases in between. This CDR3 is CAWSVATLKGEAFF. The CDR3 coding sequence is TGTGCCTGGAGTGTAGCCACTCTAAAGGGGGAAGCTTTCTTT.

V gene TRBV19 combines with J gene TRBJ2-7, with no clear D. V gave up 2 bases and J gave up 3 bases, with 5 bases separating them. The germline CDR1 and CDR2 sequences are LNHDA and SQIVND (reference sequence). The CDR3 length is 12 residues. CDR3 amino acids: CASSIFGYEQYF. The CDR3 DNA reads as TGTGCCAGTAGTATATTCGGCTACGAGCAGTACTTC.

The chain recombines TRBV9 with TRBJ1-2, with D possibly TRBD1 on 6 matching bases. Trimming cost V 4 bases and J 3 bases, with 13 bases left between them. The CDR3 covers 14 residues. Germline lookup yields CDR1 SGDLS and CDR2 YYNGEE. CDR3 in DNA: TGTGCCAGCAGCAAGGACAGCCCCTACTATGGCTACACCTTC. Translation gives CASSKDSPYYGYTF. Combining the CDR3 with reference TRBV9 and TRBJ1-2 gives the whole variable domain DSGVTQTPKHLITATGQRVTLRCSPRSGDLSVYWYQQSLDQGLQFLIQYYNGEERAKGNILERFSAQQFPDLHSELNLSSLELGDSALYFCASSKDSPYYGYTFGSGTRLTVV.

As to this clonotype: Sequence at one end of the junction differs from germline and may be a read error. The J gene is TRBJ2-3, the V gene TRBV5-1; 7 bases agree with TRBD2. Germline CDR1 SGHRS, CDR2 YFSETQ. There are 17 residues in the CDR3. CDR3 loop: CASSLATSRPSTDTRYF. The CDR3 region has the DNA TGCGCCAGCAGCTTGGCGACTAGCAGACCAAGCACAGATACGCGGTATTTT.

This chain joins TRBV9 and TRBJ2-7; D gene unclear. The ends were cut back, 0 bases at V and 5 bases at J, with 24 bases in the middle. Germline CDR1 is SGDLS and CDR2 is YYNGEE. The CDR3 sequence is 18 residues long. The CDR3 reads CASSVELKPTRPLNEQYF. In DNA, the CDR3 is TGTGCCAGCAGCGTAGAGCTCAAACCGACCAGACCCCTAAACGAGCAGTACTTC.

This clonotype was seen many times. This chain connects TRBV12-3 or TRBV12-4 to TRBJ2-2; TRBD2 aligns across 11 bases. The CDR3 runs 15 residues. The V segment lost 10 bases and the J segment 3 bases; nucleotides outside the gene matches: 7. CDR3 sequence reads: CATEGTSGYTGELFF. Here the CDR3 DNA reads TGTGCCACGGAAGGGACTAGCGGATACACCGGGGAGCTGTTTTTT.

This clonotype was recorded at least ten times. The chain uses TRBV7-2 and TRBJ2-3; TRBD2 is a possible D gene (5 bases). Germline V gene lookup returns CDR1 SGHTA and CDR2 FQGNSA. V lost 5 bases to trimming and J lost 5 bases, with 23 bases between them. CDR3 length: 17 residues. CDR3 sequence: CASSGDYGVPTGDTQYF. DNA of the CDR3: TGTGCCAGCAGCGGGGATTACGGGGTCCCAACCGGAGATACGCAGTATTTT.

This clonotype was seen repeatedly, ten times or more. The V and J genes are TRBV5-1 and TRBJ2-3; 10 bases are a match to TRBD2. The junction had 2 bases not matched to a gene; V was cut back by 2 bases and J by 5 bases. CDR3 length equals 14 residues. From germline, CDR1 is SGHRS and CDR2 YFSETQ. For the CDR3, the DNA is TGCGCCAGCAGCTTAAGCGGGAGGGAAGATACGCAGTATTTT. It specifies CASSLSGREDTQYF.

CDR3 sequence (DNA): TGTGCCAGTAGTATCGACAGGTTCGGGAATTCACCCCTCCACTTT. Amino acid sequence: CASSIDRFGNSPLHF. This chain uses TRBV19 with TRBJ1-6; D is possibly TRBD1 (6 bases). Trimming removed 3 bases from V and 7 bases from J, with 13 bases in between. CDR1 LNHDA and CDR2 SQIVND come from the germline V gene (reference sequence). The CDR3 is made up of 15 amino acids.

This clonotype has ten or more counts. The V call is TRBV11-2, the J call TRBJ1-2; TRBD1 aligns across 7 bases. Germline values: CDR1 SGHAT, CDR2 FQNNGV. The CDR3 is 14 amino acids. Trimming took 3 bases from V and 3 from J; bases not matched to a gene: 4. CDR3 sequence reads: CASSLGTADYGYTF. The DNA of the CDR3 is TGTGCCAGCAGCTTGGGGACAGCAGACTATGGCTACACCTTC.

This clonotype was observed at least ten times. The chain carries TRBV18 and TRBJ1-1; TRBD1 might be the D (6 bases). This CDR3 contains 16 residues. V gave up 2 bases and J gave up 0 bases, with 13 bases separating them. CDR1 is KGHSH and CDR2 is LQKENI in the germline V gene. The CDR3 DNA sequence: TGTGCCAGCTCACCAGAATCGGGACACATGAACACTGAAGCTTTCTTT. Translated, it gives CASSPESGHMNTEAFF.

This clonotype was counted many times. V and J are TRBV7-9 and TRBJ2-1; no firm D call. The V gene's germline CDR1 is SEHNR and CDR2 FQNEAQ (reference sequence). The CDR3 covers 15 residues. Trimming pared 0 bases from V and 8 bases from J, leaving 14 bases between. The CDR3 coding sequence is TGTGCCAGCAGCTTAGCCAGAAGGGTCAAGGATGAGCAGTTCTTC. It codes for CASSLARRVKDEQFF.

As concerns this clonotype: Without the conserved terminal phenylalanine or tryptophan, this CDR3 likely stems from a read error. This chain links TRBV12-3 or TRBV12-4 with TRBJ2-7; D is ambiguous. The CDR3 runs to 13 residues. Trimming stripped 2 bases from V and 0 bases from J, with 5 bases between. The CDR3 spells CASSLQSSYEQYL. For the CDR3, the DNA is TGTGCCAGCAGTTTACAGAGCTCCTACGAGCAGTACCTC.

The table lists this clonotype with a few counts. This chain uses TRBV18 with TRBJ2-1, with TRBD1 matching 7 bases. The CDR3 extends over 21 amino acids. The germline CDR1 and CDR2 sequences are KGHSH and LQKENI. The V segment lost 0 bases and the J segment 2 bases; nucleotides outside the gene matches: 19. CDR3 in amino acids: CASSPPKGQRRGQQAYNEQFF. In DNA form, the CDR3 reads TGTGCCAGCTCACCACCGAAGGGTCAGCGTCGGGGACAGCAAGCCTACAATGAGCAGTTCTTC.

Concerning this clonotype: The junction does not match germline at one end; this may be a read error. This chain joins TRBV7-7 and TRBJ2-3; tentatively, D is TRBD2 (5 bases). CDR3 length: 14 amino acids. CDR1 is SSHAT, CDR2 FNYEAQ, per germline (reference sequence). The CDR3 DNA reads TGTGCTAGCAGCCAGGACTCGGTAACAGATACGCAGTATTTT. This translates into CASSQDSVTDTQYF.

This clonotype was counted ten times or more. The chain has TRBV7-3 and TRBJ2-2; D remains ambiguous. Germline assignment: CDR1 SGHTA and CDR2 FQGTGA. V was clipped by 1 base and J by 5 bases, with 8 bases between them. The CDR3 length is 14 residues. The DNA of the CDR3 is TGTGCCAGCAGCTTAAGTCTGGGGACCGGGGAGCTGTTTTTT. Translated, it gives CASSLSLGTGELFF.

This clonotype has a count of ten or more. The V gene is TRBV3-1, the J gene TRBJ1-1; D may be TRBD1 (6 bases). The V gene lost 3 bases and the J gene lost 5 bases, with 13 bases spanning the gap. Germline V CDR1 and CDR2: LGHDT, YNNKEL (reference sequence). This CDR3 has 14 residues. Here the CDR3 DNA reads TGTGCCAGCAGCCAGTGGACAGAGGGAACTGAAGCTTTCTTT. Residues: CASSQWTEGTEAFF.

This clonotype occurred many times. This chain joins TRBV29-1 and TRBJ2-7, with D unclear. With 0 bases removed from V and 6 bases from J, the gap between germline ends came to 12 bases. The CDR3 contains 13 residues. Germline lookup yields CDR1 SQVTM and CDR2 ANQGSEA. The CDR3 sequence: CSVEDSPAAEQYF. The CDR3 coding sequence is TGCAGCGTTGAAGATTCTCCGGCAGCCGAGCAGTACTTC.

In its sample, this clonotype was seen many times. This chain uses TRBV7-9 with TRBJ2-2, with D unresolved. The CDR3 extends over 15 amino acids. The germline CDR1 and CDR2 sequences are SEHNR and FQNEAQ (reference sequence). Trimming pared 0 bases from V and 0 bases from J, leaving 5 bases between. The CDR3: CASSLAGSNTGELFF. In DNA form, the CDR3 reads TGTGCCAGCAGCTTAGCGGGATCGAACACCGGGGAGCTGTTTTTT.

This clonotype was observed a handful of times. The V call is TRBV15, the J call TRBJ1-5, with no clear D. The CDR3 contains 12 residues. Germline V lookup: CDR1 LNHNV, CDR2 YYDKDF (reference sequence). V gave up 5 bases and J gave up 7 bases, with 9 bases separating them. The CDR3 protein is CATSPEGQPQHF. The CDR3 nucleotides read TGTGCCACCAGCCCCGAAGGCCAGCCCCAGCATTTT.